This TCR beta chain emerged from a study of cytomegalovirus exposure and HLA in healthy donors (dated by TCRdb to the late 2010s). Context from the whole study: According to an earlier analysis of several hundred of the donors, about 179 million T cells yielded approximately 120 million unique TCR beta sequences and 276 Gb of sequence data. An earlier analysis of more than 450 of the donors used high-throughput TCR beta sequencing to judge whether each TCR beta V gene segment behaved as functional or pseudogenic. The number of typed donors differed by locus: roughly 629-630 for A, B, C, DRB1 and DQB1; some 500 for DQA1; around 580 for DPA1; and roughly 490 for DPB1. Alongside the repertoire data, information on donor age, sex, ethnicity and CMV serostatus was compiled. Using immunosequencing, the study profiled T cell repertoires from around 680 subjects and related those repertoires to cytomegalovirus serostatus. A later genetic analysis took genome-wide SNP genotypes for about 55% of the roughly 700 donors and used that subset as a discovery cohort. Roughly 300 gigabases of sequencing data and tens of millions of unique TCR sequences were included in an early release covering about 700 HLA-typed donors. Every discovery cohort repertoire had been produced on one sequencing platform. Roughly five DR-DQ haplotypes were handled as single units for association and clustering because linkage in the cohort was strong. The study was designed to test whether signatures of past pathogen exposure could be identified by cataloging public T cell receptors. A separate validation cohort of approximately 120 different subjects was used in addition to the approximately 670-subject first cohort. Both class I and class II loci were covered by HLA typing, at four-digit resolution. On average, roughly 200,000 unique TCR beta nucleotide sequences were sequenced per donor among fewer than 500 genotyped donors of the cohort, with about 19% of those sequences being non-productive. To predict cytomegalovirus infection status, the study brought together high-throughput TCR immunosequencing, statistical association of individual TCRs with disease status, and machine learning. Among the roughly 400 genotyped donors, approximately 77% belonged to the genetic ancestry cluster associated with self-reported Caucasian donors. In the later analysis, no new phenotypic data were used to find candidate immune exposures; instead, reliance was placed on TCR beta sequences and their occurrence across donors. In a later analysis, previously published TCR beta repertoires from several hundred donors were re-analyzed and high-resolution HLA genotyping was added so that TCR occurrence patterns could be studied. Points the paper makes about the study in general: A later genetic analysis associated a missense DCLRE1C variant with V-gene and J-gene trimming of TCR beta chains, and an independent cohort replicated the association. The sequencing pipeline was judged likely to have produced a cluster of highly shared sequence variants as a technical artifact. Because counts were too low, fewer than 20 rarely observed V segments, including chromosome 9 orphons, were excluded from the earlier analysis of around 590 of the donors. The study listed 150 to 200 TCR beta chains as associated with cytomegalovirus. When HLA alleles, especially DR and DQ, strongly co-occurred, TCR associations were difficult to assign to individual alleles. It was suggested by the authors that the approach could potentially be generalized to other disease states and immunological phenotypes. In both the original and validation cohorts, the classifier was reported to diagnose cytomegalovirus status with high specificity and sensitivity. Most TCR sequences were seen in very few donors, while some public TCRs were found in many individuals. According to a later analysis, parvovirus B19, influenza, CMV and Epstein-Barr virus appeared linked to several top co-occurrence clusters. The only immune exposure information available for the cohort was CMV serostatus. The presence/absence analyses assumed that sequencing depth was roughly uniform across donors, and that assumption may not be true. Compared with the roughly 720-donor mean, donors in an Asian-associated ancestry cluster had fewer N-insertions in productive TCRs, according to a later genetic analysis. In a later analysis, most CMV-associated TCR beta chains were found to appear HLA-restricted, with HLA associations seemingly driven largely by CMV exposure. The cohort was sequenced for TCR beta chains only, and without alpha or paired-chain data the features that could be detected were limited. Three of the identified cytomegalovirus-associated TCR beta chains were confirmed in vitro to be specific for cytomegalovirus antigens. In a later analysis, the rate of TCR association differed among HLA loci, with DRB1 alleles having the most associated TCRs and HLA-C alleles having the fewest. In a later analysis, 15,000 to 20,000 TCR beta sequences were associated with specific HLA alleles at a false discovery rate of 0.05. An earlier analysis of around 500 of the donors showed that most TCR beta V segments appeared in productive rearrangements either about 90% or about 30% of the time, which broadly matched IMGT annotations. In a later analysis, HLA-associated TCR beta chains showed more clonal expansion and lower generation probabilities than non-associated chains that were equally common. Correlated functional status among segregating V segments might be attributable to linkage disequilibrium, but an unknown experimental factor could not be ruled out. A further reported finding was that TCR beta sequences accurately predicted the HLA-A and HLA-B alleles for most subjects in the first cohort. Because some donors lacked HLA typing at each locus, the association tests relied only on the typed subset. Because the 87-base-pair reads could not distinguish some IMGT-functional V segments, including TRBV6-2 and TRBV6-3, those segments were excluded.

In total, over 600 healthy bone marrow donors made up the cohort. At the time of sampling, every cohort member was nominally healthy, though immune exposures that went unrecorded were likely present. The donor was CMV seronegative and was included in the group of several hundred seronegative cohort members. A peripheral blood sample was collected from each donor, and TCR beta sequencing was performed on peripheral blood mononuclear cells. The Qiagen DNeasy Blood Extraction Kit was used to extract genomic DNA from the blood cell samples. The CDR3 covers 19 residues, taking in both the cysteine and the phenylalanine. This entry keeps only the CDR3 DNA: 57 bases, framed from base 1. Germline trimming: 0 bases from V, 4 bases from J; junction bases outside gene matches: 15. Per the germline V gene, SGDLS is the CDR1 and YYNGEE is the CDR2. A word on this clone: The target of this receptor is not known. Qualities for individual bases were not recorded, and no much larger clone is one base off.

The receptor library was made with the immunoSEQ multiplex PCR assay. A mixture of 60 forward primers for TCR Vbeta segments and 13 reverse primers for TCR Jbeta segments was used in the multiplex PCR. A multiplex PCR assay on genomic DNA amplified the CDR3 region of rearranged TCR beta genes. Amplified TCR beta libraries were sequenced as 87-base-pair reads on the Illumina HiSeq System. The source study handled its data this way. A later analysis counted 75 million to 100 million unique TCR beta chains across the 690 or so repertoires, and around 12 million of these chains were shared by at least two donors. Raw reads were error-corrected and collapsed into unique sequences with a nearest-neighbor algorithm that merged closely related sequences to remove PCR and sequencing errors. To assign V, D and J gene segments, CDR3 sequences were aligned to IMGT reference sequences. For a sequence to be retained, a match of at least six nucleotides to both a V gene segment and a J gene segment was required. A rearrangement was called productive if the CDR3 had no stop codons and remained in frame with V and J, and every other rearrangement was called non-productive. CDR3 was defined by IMGT convention, running from the second conserved V-encoded cysteine to the conserved J-encoded phenylalanine. Sequences without an unambiguous match to a single V gene segment were excluded from the earlier analysis of approximately 600 of the donors. In an earlier analysis of approximately 500 of the donors, a V segment was called functional when productive rearrangements were above 56.7%, and segregating when the standard deviation between donors exceeded 5%. A statistical classification framework was built for diagnosing cytomegalovirus status from the catalog of TCR beta chain sequences. V and J gene assignment, in a later analysis, came from comparing TCR nucleotide sequences with IMGT/GENE-DB human TR gene sequences. The TCRdist pipeline was used in a later analysis to assign CDR3 sequences and most-parsimonious VDJ recombination scenarios. In a later analysis, every TCR beta chain was defined by the combination of its CDR3 amino acid sequence and its V-gene family, and reads without a unique V-gene family were dropped. As a way to deal with suspected cross-contamination and a sequencing artifact, a later analysis dropped 450 to 600 nucleotide sequences that were highly shared and had low generation probability. For each public chain, a later analysis derived a clonal expansion index from normalized ranks of inferred template counts within each repertoire. A later analysis computed generation probabilities with a VDJ recombination model fitted to out-of-frame rearrangements, and checked the results against IGoR. In a later analysis, TCR-TCR, TCR-HLA and TCR-CMV co-occurrence was scored with hypergeometric tests, and a repertoire-size bias correction was applied to TCR pairs. In a later analysis, false discovery rates were estimated by permuting HLA or CMV assignments 20 times. A later analysis grouped co-occurring TCRs with DBSCAN, adding TCRdist sequence similarity when clustering within HLA-allele-positive subsets. For co-occurrence clustering, repertoires with fewer than 30,000 or more than 120,000 public chains were excluded, along with five repertoires with anomalous nucleotide sharing. The immuneACCESS repertoire file appears here via TCRdb, limited to in-frame rearrangements. These files lack a portion of the clones; in checked studies, under half of the deficit traces to unresolved V genes, and the cause of the others is not known. V, J and clone size were drawn from that table, and D and trimming were deduced from the DNA. In all, the sample holds around 200,000 clones, and less than 90% of those were seen once. Of the sample, 1.5% to 2% is held by the ten largest clones.

The V gene is TRBV9 and the J gene is TRBJ2-3; a stretch of 9 junction bases matches TRBD2. This receptor was identified in a man aged 50 to 60 in good health and CMV-seronegative. Sample: PBMCs. The DNA sequence is given as TGTGCCAGCAGCGTAGACGCCCTGGGATTAGCGGGAGTTCCAGATACGCAGTATTTT. It codes for CASSVDALGLAGVPDTQYF.